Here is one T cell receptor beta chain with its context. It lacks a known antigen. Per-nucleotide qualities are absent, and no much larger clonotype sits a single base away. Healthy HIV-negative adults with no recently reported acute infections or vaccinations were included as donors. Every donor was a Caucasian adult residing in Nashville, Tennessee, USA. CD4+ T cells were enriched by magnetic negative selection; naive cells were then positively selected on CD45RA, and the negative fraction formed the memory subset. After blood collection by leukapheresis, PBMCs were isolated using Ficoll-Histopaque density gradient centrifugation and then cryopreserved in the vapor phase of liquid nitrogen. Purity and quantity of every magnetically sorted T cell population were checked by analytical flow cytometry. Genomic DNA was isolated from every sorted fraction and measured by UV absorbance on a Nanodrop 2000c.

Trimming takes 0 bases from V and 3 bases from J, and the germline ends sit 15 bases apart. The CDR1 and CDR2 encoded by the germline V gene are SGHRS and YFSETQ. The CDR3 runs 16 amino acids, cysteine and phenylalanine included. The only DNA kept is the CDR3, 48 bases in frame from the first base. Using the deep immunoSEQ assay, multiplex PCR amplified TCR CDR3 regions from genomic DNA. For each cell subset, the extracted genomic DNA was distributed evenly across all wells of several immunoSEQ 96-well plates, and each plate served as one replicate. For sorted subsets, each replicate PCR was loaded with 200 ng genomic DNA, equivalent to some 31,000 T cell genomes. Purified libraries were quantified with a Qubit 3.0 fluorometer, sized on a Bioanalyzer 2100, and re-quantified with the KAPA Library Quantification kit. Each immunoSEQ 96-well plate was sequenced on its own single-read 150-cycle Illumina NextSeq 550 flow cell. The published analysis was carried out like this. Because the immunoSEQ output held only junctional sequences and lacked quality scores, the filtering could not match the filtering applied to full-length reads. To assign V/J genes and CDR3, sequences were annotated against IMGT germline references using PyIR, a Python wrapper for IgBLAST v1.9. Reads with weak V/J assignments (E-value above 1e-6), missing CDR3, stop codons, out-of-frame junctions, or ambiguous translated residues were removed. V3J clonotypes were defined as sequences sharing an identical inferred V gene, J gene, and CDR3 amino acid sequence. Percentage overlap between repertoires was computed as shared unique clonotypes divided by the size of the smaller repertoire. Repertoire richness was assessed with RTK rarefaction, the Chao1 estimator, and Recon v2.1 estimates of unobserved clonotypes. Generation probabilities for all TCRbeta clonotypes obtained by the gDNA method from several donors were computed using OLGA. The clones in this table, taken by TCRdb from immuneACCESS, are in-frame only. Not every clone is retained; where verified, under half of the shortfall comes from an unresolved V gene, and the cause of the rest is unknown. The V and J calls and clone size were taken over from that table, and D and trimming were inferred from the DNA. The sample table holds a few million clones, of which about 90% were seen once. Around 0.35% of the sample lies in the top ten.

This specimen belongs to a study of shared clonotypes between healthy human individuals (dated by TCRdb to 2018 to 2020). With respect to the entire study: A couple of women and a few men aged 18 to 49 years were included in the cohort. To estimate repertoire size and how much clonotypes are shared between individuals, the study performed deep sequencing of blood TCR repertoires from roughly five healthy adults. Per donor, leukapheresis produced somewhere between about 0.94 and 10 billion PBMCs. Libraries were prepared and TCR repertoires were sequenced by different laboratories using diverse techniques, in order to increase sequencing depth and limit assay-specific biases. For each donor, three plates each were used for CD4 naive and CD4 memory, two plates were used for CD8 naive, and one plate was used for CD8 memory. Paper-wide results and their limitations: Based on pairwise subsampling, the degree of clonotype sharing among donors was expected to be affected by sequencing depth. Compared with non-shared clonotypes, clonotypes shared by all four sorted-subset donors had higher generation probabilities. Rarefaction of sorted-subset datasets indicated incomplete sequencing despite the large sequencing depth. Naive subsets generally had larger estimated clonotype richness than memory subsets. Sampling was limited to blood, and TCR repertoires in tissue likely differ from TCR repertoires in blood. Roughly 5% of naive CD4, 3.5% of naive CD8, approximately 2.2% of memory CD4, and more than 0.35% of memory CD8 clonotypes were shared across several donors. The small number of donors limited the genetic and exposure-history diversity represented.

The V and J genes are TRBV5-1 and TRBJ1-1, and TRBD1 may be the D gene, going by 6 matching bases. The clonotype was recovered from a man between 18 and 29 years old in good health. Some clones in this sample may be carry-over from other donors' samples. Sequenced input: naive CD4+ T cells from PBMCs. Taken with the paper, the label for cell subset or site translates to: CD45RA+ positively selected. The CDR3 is CASSLVSGAADTEAFF. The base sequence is TGCGCCAGCAGCTTGGTCTCGGGGGCAGCTGACACTGAAGCTTTCTTT. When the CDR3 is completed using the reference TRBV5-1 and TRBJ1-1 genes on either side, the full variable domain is KAGVTQTPRYLIKTRGQQVTLSCSPISGHRSVSWYQQTPGQGLQFLFEYFSETQRNKGNFPGRFSGRQFSNSRSEMNVSTLELGDSALYLCASSLVSGAADTEAFFGQGTRLTVV.